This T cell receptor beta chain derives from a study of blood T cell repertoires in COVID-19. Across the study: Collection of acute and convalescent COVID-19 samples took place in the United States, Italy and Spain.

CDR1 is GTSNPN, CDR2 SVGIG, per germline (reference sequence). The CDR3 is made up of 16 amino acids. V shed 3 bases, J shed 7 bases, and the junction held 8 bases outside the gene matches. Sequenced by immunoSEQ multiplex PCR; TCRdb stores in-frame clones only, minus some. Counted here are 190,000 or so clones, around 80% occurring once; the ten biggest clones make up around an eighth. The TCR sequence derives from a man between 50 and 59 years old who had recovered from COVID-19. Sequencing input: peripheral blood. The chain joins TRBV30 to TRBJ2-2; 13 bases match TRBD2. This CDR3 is CAWSARTSGSSGELFF. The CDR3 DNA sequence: TGTGCCTGGAGCGCACGGACTAGCGGGAGTAGCGGGGAGCTGTTTTTT.